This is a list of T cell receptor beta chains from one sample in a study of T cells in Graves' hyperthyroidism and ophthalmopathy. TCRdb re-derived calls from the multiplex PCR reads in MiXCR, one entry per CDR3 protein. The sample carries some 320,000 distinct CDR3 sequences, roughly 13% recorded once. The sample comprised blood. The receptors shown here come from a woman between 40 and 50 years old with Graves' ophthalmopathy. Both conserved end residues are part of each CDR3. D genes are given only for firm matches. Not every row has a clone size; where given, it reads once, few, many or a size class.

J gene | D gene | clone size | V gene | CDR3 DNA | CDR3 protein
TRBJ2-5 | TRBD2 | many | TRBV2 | TGTGCCAGCGTGCCGAGTTCGGCTAGCGGAGAAGAGACCCAGTACTTC | CASVPSSASGEETQYF
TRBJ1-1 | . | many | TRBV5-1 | TGCGCCAGCAGCTTGTTTCAGGGGCGGAATGAAGCTTTCTTT | CASSLFQGRNEAFF
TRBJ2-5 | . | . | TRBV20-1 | TGCAGTGCTTTCAAAGAGACCCAGTACTTC | CSAFKETQYF
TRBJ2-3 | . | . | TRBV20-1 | TGCAGTGCTAGAAGGGCGGGGGCCTACACAGATACGCAGTATTTT | CSARRAGAYTDTQYF
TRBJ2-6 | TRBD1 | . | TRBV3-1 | TGTGCCAGCAGCCTTGGGACAGCCTCTGGGGCCAACGTCCTGACTTTC | CASSLGTASGANVLTF
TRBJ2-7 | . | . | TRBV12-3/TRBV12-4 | TGTGCCAGCAGTACGCTTAGGGGTTTCTACGAGCAGTACTTC | CASSTLRGFYEQYF
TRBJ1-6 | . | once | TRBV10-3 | TGTGCCATCAGTGAAGTCCGGGGGACGGATAATTCACCCCTCCACTTT | CAISEVRGTDNSPLHF
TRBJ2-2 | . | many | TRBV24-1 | TGTGCCACCACCGGTTCCACCAACACCGGGGAGCTGTTTTTT | CATTGSTNTGELFF
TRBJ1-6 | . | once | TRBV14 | TGTGCCAGCAGCCAACTCAAACCGGGGCCATGGGGGAATAATTCACCCCTCCACTTT | CASSQLKPGPWGNNSPLHF
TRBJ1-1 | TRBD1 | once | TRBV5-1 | TGCGCCAGCAGCTTGAACAGGGGAGGCACTGAAGCTTTCTTT | CASSLNRGGTEAFF
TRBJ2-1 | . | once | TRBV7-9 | TGTGCCAGCAGCTGGAACAGGCTTGAGCAGTTCTTC | CASSWNRLEQFF
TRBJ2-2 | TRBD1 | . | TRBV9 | TGTGCCAGCAGCAGGGACAGGTCGTCCGGGGAGCTGTTTTTT | CASSRDRSSGELFF
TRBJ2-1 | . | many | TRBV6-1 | TGTGCCAGCAGTGGCCTTTCCAGGGGCTACAATGAGCAGTTCTTC | CASSGLSRGYNEQFF
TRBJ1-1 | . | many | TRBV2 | TGTGCCAGCAGTGAACCAGGGTTAAGCACTGAAGCTTTCTTT | CASSEPGLSTEAFF
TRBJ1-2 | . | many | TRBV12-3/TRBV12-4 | TGTGCCAGCAGCCACCGGGCTCTTGGCTACACCTTC | CASSHRALGYTF
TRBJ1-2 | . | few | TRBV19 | TGTGCCAGTAGTATAGATATCGGACAAGCGTCCTTCTTTAACTATGGCTACACCTTC | CASSIDIGQASFFNYGYTF
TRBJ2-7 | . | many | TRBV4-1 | TGCGCCAGCAGCCAAGATTTAGACTACGAGCAGTACTTC | CASSQDLDYEQYF
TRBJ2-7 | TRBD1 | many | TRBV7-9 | TGTGCCAGCAGCTTAGCGCTCGGGACAGGGGGATACGAGCAGTACTTC | CASSLALGTGGYEQYF
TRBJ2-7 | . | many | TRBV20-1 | TGCAGTGCTAGAGATCCTCAGGGGTCGGCCTACGAGCAGTACTTC | CSARDPQGSAYEQYF
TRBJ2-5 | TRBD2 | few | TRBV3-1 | TGTGCCAGCAACGGTAAAGGGACTATGGCGGAGACCCAGTACTTC | CASNGKGTMAETQYF
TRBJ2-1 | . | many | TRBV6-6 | TGTGCCAGCAGTTACTCGAGTCTCAATGAGCAGTTCTTC | CASSYSSLNEQFF
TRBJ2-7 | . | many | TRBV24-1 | TGTGCCACCAGTGATTTTAAGGACGAGCAGTACTTC | CATSDFKDEQYF
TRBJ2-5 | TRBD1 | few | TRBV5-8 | TGTGCCAGCAGCTTGAACCCAGGGGGCATGGAAGAGACCCAGTACTTC | CASSLNPGGMEETQYF
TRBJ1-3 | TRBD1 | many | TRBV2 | TGTGCCAGCAGCGAAAGGGGACAGTCAAACACCATATATTTT | CASSERGQSNTIYF
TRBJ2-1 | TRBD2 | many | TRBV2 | TGTGCCAGCGGGGGGGGGAAAAGCTCCTACAATGAGCAGTTCTTC | CASGGGKSSYNEQFF
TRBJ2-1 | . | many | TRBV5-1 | TGCGCCAGCAGCTTGTCTTCTAGCAAGGGCAATGAGCAGTTCTTC | CASSLSSSKGNEQFF
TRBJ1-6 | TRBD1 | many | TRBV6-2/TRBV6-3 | TGTGCCAGCACCCGACAGGGGTTAGGGAATTCACCCCTCCACTTT | CASTRQGLGNSPLHF
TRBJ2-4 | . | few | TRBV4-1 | TGCGCCAGCAGCCAAGATCCCGCAGGGGCGCAAAACATTCAGTACTTC | CASSQDPAGAQNIQYF
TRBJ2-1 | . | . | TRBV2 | TGTGCCAGCAAAGGCGAGAAGAATGAGCAGTTCTTC | CASKGEKNEQFF
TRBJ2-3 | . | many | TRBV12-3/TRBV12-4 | TGTGCCAGCGTAAATGACGGGAGTAGGGATACGCAGTATTTT | CASVNDGSRDTQYF
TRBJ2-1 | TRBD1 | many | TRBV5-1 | TGCGCCAGCAGTTACGGACAGGGGATATACAATGAGCAGTTCTTC | CASSYGQGIYNEQFF
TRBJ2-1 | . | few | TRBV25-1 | TGTGCCAGCAGTGAATTTGGGTCGAATGAGCAGTTCTTC | CASSEFGSNEQFF
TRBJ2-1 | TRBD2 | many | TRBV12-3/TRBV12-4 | TGTGCCAGCAGCTTACTACTAGCGGGAGTGGATGAGCAGTTCTTC | CASSLLLAGVDEQFF
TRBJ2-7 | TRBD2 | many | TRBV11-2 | TGTGCCAGCAGCCACCCCTTAACTAGCGGGAGCCACGAGCAGTACTTC | CASSHPLTSGSHEQYF
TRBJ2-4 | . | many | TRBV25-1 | TGTGCCAGCAGTGACATAGGGGCCAAAAACATTCAGTACTTC | CASSDIGAKNIQYF
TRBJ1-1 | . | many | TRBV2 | TGTGCCAGCAAGTGGCAGAAGAACACTGAAGCTTTCTTT | CASKWQKNTEAFF
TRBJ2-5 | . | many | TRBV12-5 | TGTGCTAGTGCGTCCGGCGTATACCAAGAGACCCAGTACTTC | CASASGVYQETQYF
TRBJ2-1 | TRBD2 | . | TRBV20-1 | TGCAGTGCTACCGGGACTAGTCTGTATGAGCAGTTCTTC | CSATGTSLYEQFF